A single sample gave rise to the 10 T cell receptor beta chains below, sequenced in a study of CD8+ T cells in alopecia areata. Extracted RNA was reverse transcribed, and the resulting cDNA served as sequencing template. The protocol was immunoSEQ multiplex PCR, while the TCRdb copy is restricted to in-frame clones and leaves out a portion. There are over 110,000 clones in the sample; about 47% occur only once, and less than 1% lies in the top ten. The sequencing here drew on CD4+ T cells sorted from blood, taken at week 0. The receptors were sampled from a human donor with alopecia areata.

This chain uses TRBV28 with TRBJ1-5; the D is unclear. Trimming cost V 6 bases and J 3 bases, with 6 bases left between them. The CDR3 totals 12 residues. The germline gives CDR1 MDHEN, CDR2 SYDVKM. CDR3 sequence (DNA): TGTGCCAGCAGCCCCAACAATCAGCCCCAGCATTTT. Translation gives CASSPNNQPQHF.

This clone turned up a few times. V usage is TRBV27 and J usage is TRBJ1-2; 10 bases are a match to TRBD1. The CDR3 sequence is 15 residues long. Germline CDR1 and CDR2: MNHEY and SMNVEV (reference sequence). With 5 bases clipped from V and 3 bases from J, the junction kept 6 bases outside the gene matches. CDR3 DNA sequence: TGTGCCAGCAGTGGAGGGGACAGGGGAGACTATGGCTACACCTTC. This sequence encodes CASSGGDRGDYGYTF.

The chain couples TRBV2 to TRBJ1-5; 7 nucleotides line up with TRBD1. The trim removed 4 bases at V and 5 bases at J, leaving 5 bases unmatched. The CDR3 runs 14 residues. Per germline, CDR1 SNHLY and CDR2 FYNNEI. The CDR3 is CASSGGQEYQPQHF. The CDR3 coding sequence is TGTGCCAGCAGTGGCGGACAGGAGTATCAGCCCCAGCATTTT.

V usage is TRBV27 and J usage is TRBJ2-1; D is perhaps TRBD2 (6 bases). Germline-derived CDR1 and CDR2 are MNHEY and SMNVEV (reference sequence). The CDR3 totals 15 residues. Trimming removed 6 bases at V and 0 bases at J, with 12 bases between. Here the CDR3 DNA reads TGTGCCAGCAGACGGGACTGGGGCTCCTACAATGAGCAGTTCTTC. Translated: CASRRDWGSYNEQFF.

Here the CDR3 DNA reads TGTGCCAGCAGTCCGGTCAACAGGGGTGATTATGGCTACACCTTC. This translates into CASSPVNRGDYGYTF. This chain joins TRBV25-1 and TRBJ1-2; 7 nucleotides match TRBD1. Germline V CDR1 and CDR2: MGHDK, SYGVNS. The trim removed 5 bases at V and 5 bases at J, leaving 11 bases unmatched. The CDR3 is made up of 15 amino acids.

This chain joins TRBV29-1 and TRBJ1-1; D uncertain. The CDR3 runs 11 residues. V was shortened by 7 bases and J by 5 bases, with 11 bases between the two germline ends. Germline V CDR1 and CDR2: SQVTM, ANQGSEA. DNA of the CDR3: TGCAGCGCCCACGTAATGACTGAAGCTTTCTTT. It encodes CSAHVMTEAFF.

In this sample, this clone turned up once. The genes are TRBV28 and TRBJ2-1; the D gene is possibly TRBD2 (6 bases). The CDR3 is 13 residues long. The germline V gene has CDR1 MDHEN and CDR2 SYDVKM. The ends were cut back, 8 bases at V and 7 bases at J, with 15 bases in the middle. This chain's CDR3 is CASGTEAPNEQFF. The CDR3 DNA reads as TGTGCCAGCGGGACTGAAGCTCCAAATGAGCAGTTCTTC. Full variable domain (remainder filled in from reference TRBV28 and TRBJ2-1): DVKVTQSSRYLVKRTGEKVFLECVQDMDHENMFWYRQDPGLGLRLIYFSYDVKMKEKGDIPEGYSVSREKKERFSLILESASTNQTSMYLCASGTEAPNEQFFGPGTRLTVL.

V is TRBV13 and J is TRBJ2-6, with 7 bases lining up with TRBD1. The CDR3 loop spans 18 amino acids. Germline CDR1 PRHDT, CDR2 FYEKMQ (reference sequence). Trimming cost V 3 bases and J 0 bases; bases outside gene matches: 8. The CDR3 bases are TGTGCCAGCAGCTTCGATCCGGGACAGCCCTCTGGGGCCAACGTCCTGACTTTC. It translates to CASSFDPGQPSGANVLTF. The variable domain in full, completed from reference TRBV13 and TRBJ2-6, reads AAGVIQSPRHLIKEKRETATLKCYPIPRHDTVYWYQQGPGQDPQFLISFYEKMQSDKGSIPDRFSAQQFSDYHSELNMSSLELGDSALYFCASSFDPGQPSGANVLTFGAGSRLTVL.

V and J are TRBV7-9 and TRBJ2-7; 9 bases are a match to TRBD1. V was clipped by 5 bases and J by 2 bases; unmatched bases: 13. Germline V gives CDR1 SEHNR, CDR2 FQNEAQ (reference sequence). The CDR3 is 17 amino acids. In DNA form, the CDR3 reads TGTGCCAGCAGCCGTACCATCGGGACAGGGTCCACCTACGAGCAGTACTTC. Translating gives CASSRTIGTGSTYEQYF. The full variable domain, rest sourced from reference TRBV7-9 and TRBJ2-7, is DTGVSQNPRHKITKRGQNVTFRCDPISEHNRLYWYRQTLGQGPEFLTYFQNEAQLEKSRLLSDRFSAERPKGSFSTLEIQRTEQGDSAMYLCASSRTIGTGSTYEQYFGPGTRLTVT.

The gene calls are TRBV6-1 and TRBJ2-1; TRBD2 matches at 11 bases. The CDR3 loop spans 15 amino acids. CDR1 and CDR2 from the germline V gene are MNHNS and SASEGT. V lost 2 bases to trimming and J lost 13 bases; unmatched junction nucleotides: 10. This CDR3 reads CASSETSGLAVIQFF. CDR3 nucleotides: TGTGCCAGCAGTGAAACATCGGGACTAGCGGTTATTCAGTTCTTC.